This T cell receptor (beta chain) was retrieved from a study of T cells in Graves' hyperthyroidism and ophthalmopathy. Germline loops: CDR1 MNHGY, CDR2 SVAAGI. V was clipped by 3 bases and J by 5 bases, with 13 bases between them. This CDR3 has 14 amino acids. Template material for amplifying TCR beta CDR3 regions consisted of RNA transcripts. The TCR CDR3 was amplified in a first-round RT-PCR using the HTBI primer set. TCRdb processed the multiplex PCR reads anew with MiXCR; each CDR3 protein has one entry. The table includes hundreds of thousands of distinct CDR3 sequences, 14% detected once. An absence of ophthalmopathy progression within 18 months meant stable Graves' hyperthyroidism.

This clonotype originated in a woman under 30 with Graves' hyperthyroidism. The gene calls are TRBV6-9 and TRBJ1-1; D call uncertain. What was sequenced was blood. CDR3 amino acids: CASSYFKGGTEAFF. CDR3 DNA: TGTGCCAGCAGTTACTTCAAGGGCGGAACTGAAGCTTTCTTT.